This record concerns one T cell receptor beta chain sequence. These data originate in a study of blood T cell repertoires in COVID-19. Germline V gene lookup returns CDR1 MDHEN and CDR2 SYDVKM. J lost 5 bases, V lost 10 bases, and 12 bases had no gene match. The CDR3 runs 14 residues. Produced via immunoSEQ multiplex PCR; TCRdb's table is partial and in-frame only. The table lists 350,000 or so clones, about 92% of them singletons. The clonotype was recovered from a woman in her twenties or thirties who had recovered from COVID-19. V is TRBV28 and J is TRBJ1-2, with 8 bases matching TRBD1. Sequenced sample: PBMCs or T cells enriched from blood (not recorded which). Written as DNA, the CDR3 is TGTGCCACCCGACCGGGACAGGTGATATATGGCTACACCTTC. Translation: CATRPGQVIYGYTF.